This T cell receptor beta chain was sequenced in a study of identical twins. There are 15 residues in the CDR3. From germline, CDR1 is MNHEY and CDR2 SVGAGI. Trimming removed 4 bases from V and 6 bases from J; junction bases left unmatched: 8. Template switching added a universal primer site, and cDNA bore unique molecular identifiers. Each CDR3 protein is one row after TCRdb ran MiXCR on the 5' RACE reads. The sample has 690,000 or so distinct CDR3 sequences, less than 10% seen once. This clonotype was observed a handful of times. These same records also appear under a second study, on yellow fever vaccine responses in identical twins. Per that study: Twins reportedly mounted vaccine T cell responses that seemed partly convergent, partly personalized.

Material for sequencing was PBMCs. The chain links TRBV6-5 to TRBJ2-5, with TRBD2 matching over 10 bases. This TCR was recovered from a woman under 30 in good health. In nucleotides, the CDR3 is TGTGCCAGCAGTTCAGGGAAGCGGGAGGGCCAGACCCAGTACTTC. This encodes CASSSGKREGQTQYF.